This TCR beta chain was sequenced for a study of blood T cell repertoires in COVID-19. Study at large: Whether acute or convalescent, the COVID-19 samples came from the United States, Italy and Spain.

This clone occurred a few times. Trimming left V 3 bases short and J 0 bases short, with 9 bases between. This CDR3 contains 15 residues. Per the germline V gene, CDR1 is SNHLY and CDR2 is FYNNEI. Original processing notes: Amplified reference gene primers provided the basis for estimating nucleated cell counts. The repertoire was sequenced with immunoSEQ multiplex PCR; TCRdb's copy has only in-frame clones and lacks some. The V and J calls and the clone size are those of that table, but D and trimming were determined from the DNA. The table has some 70,000 clones, more than 65% seen once. The sequence derives from a woman in her 70s with acute or convalescent COVID-19. Sample: peripheral blood. V is TRBV2 and J is TRBJ1-5; a weak D match, TRBD1 (6 bases). The CDR3 DNA is TGTGCCAGCAGTGACGGGACACCTAGCAATCAGCCCCAGCATTTT. Its protein is CASSDGTPSNQPQHF.